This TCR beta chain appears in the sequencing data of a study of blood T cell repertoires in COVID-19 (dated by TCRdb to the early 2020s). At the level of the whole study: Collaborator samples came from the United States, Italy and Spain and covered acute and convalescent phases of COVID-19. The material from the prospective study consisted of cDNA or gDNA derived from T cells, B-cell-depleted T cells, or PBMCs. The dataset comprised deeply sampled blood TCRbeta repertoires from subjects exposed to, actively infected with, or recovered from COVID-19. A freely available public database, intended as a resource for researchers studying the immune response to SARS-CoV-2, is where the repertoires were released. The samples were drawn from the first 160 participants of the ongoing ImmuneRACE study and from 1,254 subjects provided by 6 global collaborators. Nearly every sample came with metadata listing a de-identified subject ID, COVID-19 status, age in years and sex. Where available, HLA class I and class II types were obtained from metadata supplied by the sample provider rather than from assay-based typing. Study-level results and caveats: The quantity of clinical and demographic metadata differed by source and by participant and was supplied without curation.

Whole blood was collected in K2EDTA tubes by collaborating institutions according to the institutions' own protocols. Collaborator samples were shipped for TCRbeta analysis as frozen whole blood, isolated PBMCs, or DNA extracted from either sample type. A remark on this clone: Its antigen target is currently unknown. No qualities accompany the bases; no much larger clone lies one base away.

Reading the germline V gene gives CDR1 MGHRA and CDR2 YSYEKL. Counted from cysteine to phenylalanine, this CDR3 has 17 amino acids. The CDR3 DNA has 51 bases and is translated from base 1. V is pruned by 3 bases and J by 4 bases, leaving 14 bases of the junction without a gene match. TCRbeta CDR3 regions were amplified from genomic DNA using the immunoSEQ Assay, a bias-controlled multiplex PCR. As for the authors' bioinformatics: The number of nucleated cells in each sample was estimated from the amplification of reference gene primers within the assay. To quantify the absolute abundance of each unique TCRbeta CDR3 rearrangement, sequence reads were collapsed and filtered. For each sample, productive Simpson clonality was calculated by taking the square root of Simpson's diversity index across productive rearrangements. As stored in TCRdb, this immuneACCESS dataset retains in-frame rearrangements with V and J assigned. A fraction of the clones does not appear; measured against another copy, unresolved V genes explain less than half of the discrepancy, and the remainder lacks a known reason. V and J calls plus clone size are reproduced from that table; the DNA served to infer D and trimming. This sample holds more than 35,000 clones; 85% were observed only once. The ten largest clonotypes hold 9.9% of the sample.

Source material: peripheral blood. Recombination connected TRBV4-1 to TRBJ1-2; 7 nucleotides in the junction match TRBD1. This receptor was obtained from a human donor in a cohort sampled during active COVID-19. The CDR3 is CASSQAPGTVEIYGYTF. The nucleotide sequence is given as TGCGCCAGCAGCCAGGCTCCCGGGACAGTAGAAATCTATGGCTACACCTTC.